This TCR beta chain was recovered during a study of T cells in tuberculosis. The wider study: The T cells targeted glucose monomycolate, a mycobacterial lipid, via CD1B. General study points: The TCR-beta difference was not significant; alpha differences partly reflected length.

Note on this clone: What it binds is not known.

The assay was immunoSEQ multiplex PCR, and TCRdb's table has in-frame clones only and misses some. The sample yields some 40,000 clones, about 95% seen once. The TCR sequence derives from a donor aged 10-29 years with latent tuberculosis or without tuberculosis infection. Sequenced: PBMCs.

The chain's CDR3 is CAWSASRGYTEAFF. The CDR3 DNA reads TGTGCCTGGAGTGCATCCAGGGGGTACACTGAAGCTTTCTTT. The chain has TRBV30 and TRBJ1-1, with 7 nucleotides matching TRBD1. The CDR3 is 14 amino acids. With V trimmed by 1 base and J by 3 bases, 5 bases remained unmatched. Germline CDR1 reads GTSNPN; CDR2 reads SVGIG (reference sequence).